The T cell receptor (beta chain) described here comes from a study of blood T cell repertoires in COVID-19. V lost 0 bases to trimming and J lost 6 bases, with 9 bases between them. The CDR3 has 13 amino acids. The germline gives CDR1 MNHEY, CDR2 SMNVEV (reference sequence). TCRdb keeps only in-frame clones here, not all; method: immunoSEQ multiplex PCR. The sample shows under 60,000 clones, 90% of them seen only once. V is TRBV27 and J is TRBJ2-7; D is possibly TRBD2 (5 bases). The sequence was collected from a human donor in a cohort sampled during active COVID-19. The specimen was peripheral blood. In nucleotides, the CDR3 is TGTGCCAGCAGTTTATCACTAGTCGGCGAGCAGTACTTC. Amino acid sequence: CASSLSLVGEQYF.